This T cell receptor (beta chain) was obtained from a study of T cell responses to AZD1222 COVID-19 vaccine. The trim removed 5 bases at V and 7 bases at J, leaving 12 bases unmatched. This CDR3 region has 16 residues. CDR1 and CDR2 from the germline V gene are MNHEY and SVGEGT. The protocol was immunoSEQ multiplex PCR, while the TCRdb copy is restricted to in-frame clones and leaves out a portion. The sample records about 90,000 clones, about 93% being singletons. Overall study results and limits: Increases in Spike-specific TCR breadth and depth were seen after two AZD1222 doses. Possibly, clonal diversity was underestimated; donors were largely white British and included more females.

As for this clone: What it binds is not known.

Sequencing was performed on peripheral blood, taken on day 0 of MenACWY control vaccination. The clonotype was recovered from an adult in good health. The V call is TRBV6-2 or TRBV6-3, the J call TRBJ1-1, with 11 bases that match TRBD1. The CDR3 is CASSDRDRGVLGEAFF. CDR3 nucleotide sequence: TGTGCCAGCAGTGATCGGGACAGGGGGGTGTTGGGTGAAGCTTTCTTT.